A single TCR beta chain is shown here with its context. The antigen remains undetermined. This sample is drawn from a study of cytomegalovirus exposure and HLA in healthy donors. Study in general: The approximately 120 validation repertoires were reported in a later analysis to have been generated on the same platform as the roughly 680 first-cohort repertoires.

Assay: immunoSEQ multiplex PCR; the TCRdb copy retains only in-frame clones and omits some. The table lists 130,000 to 150,000 clones, 75% to 90% of them singletons, with 8% to 9.5% in the top ten. Whole-study results and caveats: According to reports, the classifier identified cytomegalovirus status with high specificity and sensitivity.

The receptor was isolated from a woman aged 18-30 years in good health and CMV-seropositive. What was sequenced was PBMCs.

The CDR3 is CASSPGLSSGELFF. The CDR3 region has the DNA TGTGCCAGCAGTCCGGGACTATCGTCCGGGGAGCTGTTTTTT. The gene calls are TRBV11-3 and TRBJ2-2; 7 bases align to TRBD2. J was trimmed by 6 bases and V by 6 bases; bases with no gene match: 7. In germline, CDR1 is SGHNT, CDR2 YENEEA. The CDR3 is 14 residues long.